This TCR beta chain is from a study of T and B cells in COVID-19 patients. Study summary: Blood was sampled from COVID-19 patients who were either actively infected or recovered. Study-wide points: Patients with COVID-19 reportedly showed strongly skewed T cell receptor beta variable and joining gene usage. Of 2,000 to 2,500 TCR clusters found only in the recovered cohort, fewer than 35 had low generation probability.

After removal of 6 bases from V and 2 bases from J, the junction contained 10 bases not matched to a gene. This CDR3 is built from 15 residues. Germline V lookup: CDR1 SGHRS, CDR2 YFSETQ. From blood, roughly 240-550 ng of genomic DNA served as TRB template. TRB rearrangements were amplified by multiplex PCR with BIOMED2 TRB-A/B primers. TCRdb re-analysed the multiplex PCR reads in MiXCR, keeping a single row per CDR3 protein. The profile shows about 16,000 distinct CDR3 sequences, around 28% of them singletons. Concerning this clonotype itself: Its specificity is unknown.

What was sequenced was blood. This TCR was recovered from a human donor who had recovered from COVID-19. The rearrangement uses TRBV5-1 and TRBJ2-5; 7 bases fit TRBD1. The CDR3: CASTSGQHHQETQYF. As DNA, the CDR3 is TGCGCCAGCACCTCGGGACAGCATCATCAAGAGACCCAGTACTTC.